Detailed here is one TCR beta chain. No antigen is known for it. These data come from a study of OX40 agonist ivuxolimab in advanced cancers. Looking at the study overall: Of the participants, about 40% had some prior anti-PD-1, anti-PD-L1 or anti-CTLA-4 therapy, which was allowed. The study's findings and limits: The mean number of expanded clones was higher in CD8+ T cells than in CD4+.

Generated by immunoSEQ multiplex PCR, the TCRdb table keeps only in-frame clones and is missing some. The sample yields about 84,000 clones, about 92% seen once. This CDR3 region has 17 residues. V gave up 0 bases and J gave up 3 bases, with 16 bases separating them. Germline V gene data show CDR1 as SGDLS and CDR2 as YYNGEE. The V gene is TRBV9, the J gene TRBJ1-3; a weak D match, TRBD1 (6 bases). The sequence was collected from an adult with an advanced solid tumor such as melanoma, head and neck, liver or kidney cancer. This specimen consisted of CD4+ or CD8+ T cells sorted from blood, obtained in a trial of the OX40 agonist ivuxolimab. CDR3 sequence: CASSVGTGGADGNTIYF. As DNA, the CDR3 is TGTGCCAGCAGCGTAGGGACGGGGGGCGCGGATGGAAACACCATATATTTT.